A single sample is the source of the 30 T cell receptor beta chains below, sequenced in a study of blood T cell repertoires in COVID-19. Measured with immunoSEQ multiplex PCR; TCRdb has only the in-frame clones, and not every one. The sample contains 220,000 or so clones, 84% of which appear only once. The sample comprised peripheral blood. These receptors all stem from an older woman with acute or convalescent COVID-19.

CDR3 sequence: CSARGQGADTF. The CDR3 DNA follows: TGCAGTGCTAGAGGTCAGGGCGCAGATACCTTC. The chain carries TRBV20-1 and TRBJ1-2; TRBD1 might be the D (5 bases). CDR1 is DFQATT and CDR2 is SNEGSKA in the germline V gene (reference sequence). This CDR3 has 11 residues. V was pared by 1 base and J by 14 bases, with 14 bases between.

The chain joins TRBV18 to TRBJ2-2; TRBD2 might be the D (5 bases). Between the trimmed V and J ends, which lost 2 bases and 3 bases, there was a span of 10 bases. The CDR3 is made up of 15 amino acids. CDR1 and CDR2 from the germline V gene are KGHSH and LQKENI. The CDR3 loop reads CASSPEGLDTGELFF. As DNA, the CDR3 is TGTGCCAGCTCACCAGAGGGTCTAGACACCGGGGAGCTGTTTTTT.

This sequence joins TRBV28 and TRBJ2-7; D might be TRBD2 (5 bases). Looked up from germline, CDR1 is MDHEN and CDR2 is SYDVKM. The CDR3 loop spans 13 amino acids. Trimming took off 4 bases at V and 3 bases at J, with 10 bases between the two ends. The CDR3 loop is CASSSGVNYEQYF. CDR3 nucleotides: TGTGCCAGCAGTTCCGGGGTCAACTACGAGCAGTACTTC.

The CDR3 sequence is CASSYTWTDCGEQYF. The CDR3 DNA is TGTGCCAGCAGTTACACCTGGACAGACTGCGGGGAGCAGTACTTC. The chain uses TRBV6-2 or TRBV6-3 and TRBJ2-7; TRBD1 might be the D (6 bases). Germline CDR1 reads MNHEY; CDR2 reads SVGEGT. V shed 2 bases and J shed 7 bases, with 18 bases lying between them. CDR3 length: 15 residues.

Turning to this clone: Other DNA sequences in this sample translate to the same CDR3. The rearrangement uses TRBV5-1 and TRBJ1-2; 9 bases line up with TRBD1. CDR1 and CDR2 (germline): SGHRS, YFSETQ. This CDR3 comprises 14 residues. After removal of 0 bases from V and 8 bases from J, the junction contained 5 bases not matched to a gene. The CDR3 DNA reads as TGCGCCAGCAGCTTGGAGGGACAGGGTCGCGGCTACACCTTC. Translation: CASSLEGQGRGYTF.

The J gene is TRBJ2-7, the V gene TRBV6-1, with D possibly matching TRBD1 (6 bases). From germline, CDR1 is MNHNS and CDR2 SASEGT. Trimming cost V 2 bases and J 8 bases, with 13 bases left between them. The CDR3 consists of 13 residues. CDR3 residues: CASSEYEGVKQYF. CDR3 DNA: TGTGCCAGCAGTGAATACGAGGGGGTAAAGCAGTACTTC.

J is TRBJ2-5 and V is TRBV3-1 (or the pseudogene TRBV3-2); a possible D gene is TRBD2 (6 bases). Germline assignment: CDR1 LGHDT and CDR2 YNNKEL (reference sequence). This CDR3 region has 13 residues. Between the trimmed V and J ends, which lost 5 bases and 5 bases, there was a span of 12 bases. The CDR3: CASSRGGSETQYF. The CDR3 DNA reads TGTGCCAGCAGCAGGGGAGGATCGGAGACCCAGTACTTC.

This clone was detected only a few times. This CDR3 reads CASSPPDRGEQFF. In DNA form, the CDR3 reads TGTGCCAGCAGCCCCCCCGACAGGGGAGAGCAGTTCTTC. This chain links TRBV3-1 (or the pseudogene TRBV3-2) with TRBJ2-1; TRBD1 matches at 8 bases. J was trimmed by 10 bases and V by 4 bases; bases with no gene match: 6. CDR1 and CDR2 (germline): LGHDT, YNNKEL (reference sequence). This CDR3 contains 13 residues.

This chain links TRBV5-1 with TRBJ1-1, with D maybe TRBD1 (5 bases). Trimming removed 6 bases from V and 3 bases from J, with 24 bases in between. The germline CDR1 and CDR2 sequences are SGHRS and YFSETQ. The CDR3 has 17 residues. CDR3 bases: TGCGCCAGCAAATCCACCCCGAGACAGTTAGCGGACACTGAAGCTTTCTTT. Amino acid sequence: CASKSTPRQLADTEAFF.

Worth noting for this clone: One end of the junction varies from germline; a read error may be responsible. DNA for the CDR3: TGTGCCAGCAGGGAAGACAGGGGCAGCAATCAGCCCCAGCATTTT. Residues: CASREDRGSNQPQHF. V and J are TRBV2 and TRBJ1-5; TRBD1 agrees at 8 bases. The V gene's germline CDR1 is SNHLY and CDR2 FYNNEI. The length of the CDR3 is 15 residues.

This chain joins TRBV2 and TRBJ1-1, with no clear D. This CDR3 has 13 amino acids. Germline assignment: CDR1 SNHLY and CDR2 FYNNEI. The V end lost 4 bases, the J end lost 5 bases, and 11 bases lay between the germline ends. CDR3 loop: CASSGTPETEAFF. The CDR3 DNA sequence: TGTGCCAGCAGTGGTACACCTGAAACTGAAGCTTTCTTT.

This clone was seen a single time. The CDR3 DNA is TGCGCCAGCAGTCCGCCGACGACAGCCTACGAGCAGTACTTC. Amino acid sequence: CASSPPTTAYEQYF. The V call is TRBV23-1, the J call TRBJ2-7; the D gene is possibly TRBD1 (5 bases). TRBV23-1 is reported as an ORF; its role is uncertain. Trimming removed 4 bases at V and 2 bases at J, with 12 bases between. This CDR3 region has 14 residues.

The rearrangement joins TRBV30 to TRBJ2-5, with 7 bases identical to TRBD2. CDR1 GTSNPN and CDR2 SVGIG come from the germline V gene (reference sequence). The CDR3 length is 15 residues. Unmatched junction bases numbered 4, after V lost 0 bases and J lost 0 bases. CDR3 nucleotides: TGTGCCTGGAGTGTACAAGCGGGGTACCAAGAGACCCAGTACTTC. Translating gives CAWSVQAGYQETQYF.

J is TRBJ1-5 and V is TRBV19, with D possibly being TRBD1 (6 bases). V gave up 5 bases and J gave up 4 bases, with 18 bases separating them. The CDR3 is 16 residues long. Per germline, CDR1 LNHDA and CDR2 SQIVND (reference sequence). Here the CDR3 DNA reads TGTGCCAGTAGTCCGGGGACGACAGGAGCTAATCAGCCCCAGCATTTT. This sequence encodes CASSPGTTGANQPQHF.

The V call is TRBV5-1, the J call TRBJ2-7, with 7 nucleotides matching TRBD2. In germline, CDR1 is SGHRS, CDR2 YFSETQ. The CDR3 is 15 amino acids. Germline trimming cut 0 bases from V and 0 bases from J; bases unmatched to any gene: 3. DNA of the CDR3: TGCGCCAGCAGCTTGGTAGGCGGGAGCTCCTACGAGCAGTACTTC. Amino acid sequence: CASSLVGGSSYEQYF.

This clone occurred once. The V call is TRBV5-1, the J call TRBJ1-2; D perhaps matches TRBD1 (5 bases). Germline-derived CDR1 and CDR2 are SGHRS and YFSETQ. CDR3 length equals 14 residues. V was trimmed by 4 bases and J by 2 bases, leaving 12 bases between them. CDR3 sequence: CASSPGTINYGYTF. CDR3 coding DNA: TGCGCCAGCAGCCCAGGGACTATCAACTATGGCTACACCTTC.

The V and J genes are TRBV24-1 and TRBJ2-2; D is uncertain. Germline CDR1 KGHDR, CDR2 SFDVKD. There are 12 residues in the CDR3. Trimming took off 9 bases at V and 4 bases at J, with 8 bases between the two ends. CDR3 bases: TGTGCCACCTGGCCGGGCACCGGGGAGCTGTTTTTT. Translated, it gives CATWPGTGELFF.

This chain uses TRBV5-6 with TRBJ1-2; D uncertain. CDR1 is SGHDT, CDR2 YYEEEE, per germline. The CDR3 has 15 amino acids. Trimming stripped 3 bases from V and 0 bases from J, with 12 bases between. The CDR3 DNA reads TGTGCCAGCAGCTCTATGACATTTTCTAACTATGGCTACACCTTC. It encodes CASSSMTFSNYGYTF.

Points on this clone: This CDR3 is also generated by other DNA sequences in the sample. The chain employs TRBV28 and TRBJ1-2; D uncertain. The CDR3 extends over 12 amino acids. Per the germline V gene, CDR1 is MDHEN and CDR2 is SYDVKM. V was trimmed by 1 base and J by 4 bases, leaving 4 bases between them. The CDR3 sequence is CASSLSSYGYTF. The CDR3 DNA reads TGTGCCAGCAGTTTATCGAGCTATGGCTACACCTTC.

This chain uses TRBV28 with TRBJ1-2; perhaps TRBD1 as D (5 bases). V lost 5 bases and J 3 bases, leaving 10 bases between the germline ends. Germline V gives CDR1 MDHEN, CDR2 SYDVKM. CDR3 length equals 13 residues. The CDR3, as DNA: TGTGCCAGCAGTGGGGGGGTTGACTATGGCTACACCTTC. Encoded protein: CASSGGVDYGYTF.

This CDR3 is CASSHRGYGNTIYF. The CDR3 DNA follows: TGTGCCAGCAGTCACAGGGGGTATGGAAACACCATATATTTT. J is TRBJ1-3 and V is TRBV28, with 8 bases matching TRBD1. Germline V gene lookup returns CDR1 MDHEN and CDR2 SYDVKM. The CDR3 spans 14 residues. The junction had 3 bases not matched to a gene; V was cut back by 5 bases and J by 3 bases.

CDR3 protein: CASSLRTGRVTGELFF. In DNA form, the CDR3 reads TGCGCCAGCAGCCTGCGTACGGGAAGGGTCACCGGGGAGCTGTTTTTT. The rearrangement joins TRBV4-3 to TRBJ2-2, with TRBD2 as a possible D gene (5 bases). This CDR3 contains 16 residues. Trimming left V 4 bases short and J 4 bases short, with 16 bases between. Germline-derived CDR1 and CDR2 are LGHNA and YSLEER.

V is TRBV5-1 and J is TRBJ2-7; TRBD2 aligns across 9 bases. V lost 4 bases, J lost 4 bases, and 12 bases stayed unmatched. The germline V gene encodes CDR1 SGHRS and CDR2 YFSETQ. The CDR3 has 16 residues. The CDR3 sequence is CASSPRVAGGQYEQYF. In nucleotides, the CDR3 is TGCGCCAGCAGCCCGCGGGTCGCGGGGGGGCAGTACGAGCAGTACTTC.

This chain connects TRBV4-1 to TRBJ2-7; TRBD1 matches 8 bases. Germline V gene data show CDR1 as MGHRA and CDR2 as YSYEKL. V shed 3 bases and J 3 bases; nucleotides not matched to a gene: 10. The CDR3 is 16 residues long. CDR3 in amino acids: CASSHNPLQGVYEQYF. DNA of the CDR3: TGCGCCAGCAGCCACAACCCTTTACAGGGGGTCTACGAGCAGTACTTC.

V usage is TRBV27 and J usage is TRBJ2-2, with D possibly TRBD1 on 6 matching bases. The CDR3 runs to 18 residues. Germline V gene lookup returns CDR1 MNHEY and CDR2 SMNVEV (reference sequence). Trimming removed 7 bases at V and 0 bases at J, with 21 bases between. CDR3 DNA sequence: TGTGCCAGCAAAAATGACAGGACCCTAAGCGCGAACACCGGGGAGCTGTTTTTT. Translating it yields CASKNDRTLSANTGELFF.

The chain carries TRBV19 and TRBJ1-1; a weak D match, TRBD1 (5 bases). The length of the CDR3 is 15 residues. Germline loops: CDR1 LNHDA, CDR2 SQIVND (reference sequence). Trimming took 3 bases from V and 3 from J, leaving 14 bases between them. The CDR3, as DNA: TGTGCCAGTAGTATGGCTTGGACCAGGGACACTGAAGCTTTCTTT. The encoded protein is CASSMAWTRDTEAFF.

V usage is TRBV12-3 or TRBV12-4 and J usage is TRBJ1-2, with D possibly matching TRBD1 (6 bases). V was cut by 5 bases and J by 6 bases, with 13 bases left in between. The CDR3 spans 13 residues. In DNA, the CDR3 is TGTGCCAGCAGTCCCCGGGGGGCCCATGGCTACACCTTC. Amino acid sequence: CASSPRGAHGYTF.

The rearrangement links TRBV19 to TRBJ2-5; TRBD2 agrees at 10 bases. This CDR3 is 15 amino acids long. The germline gives CDR1 LNHDA, CDR2 SQIVND (reference sequence). J lost 3 bases, V lost 7 bases, and 8 bases had no gene match. CDR3 amino acids: CASNTAGGPKETQYF. CDR3 coding DNA: TGTGCCAGTAATACAGCGGGGGGGCCAAAAGAGACCCAGTACTTC.

This chain uses TRBV5-4 with TRBJ2-2, with D possibly TRBD2 on 5 matching bases. CDR3 length: 15 amino acids. Germline V gives CDR1 SGHNT, CDR2 YYREEE (reference sequence). Trimming pared 4 bases from V and 7 bases from J, leaving 17 bases between. The CDR3 DNA is TGTGCCAGCAGCGCACCCACAGCGGTATTCGGGGAGCTGTTTTTT. Translated, it gives CASSAPTAVFGELFF. Full variable domain (rest looked up from reference TRBV5-4 and TRBJ2-2): ETGVTQSPTHLIKTRGQQVTLRCSSQSGHNTVSWYQQALGQGPQFIFQYYREEENGRGNFPPRFSGLQFPNYSSELNVNALELDDSALYLCASSAPTAVFGELFFGEGSRLTVL.

In this sample, this clone turned up a few times. This chain joins TRBV7-2 and TRBJ2-2; a possible D gene is TRBD1 (6 bases). CDR3 size: 19 residues. V was shortened by 3 bases and J by 3 bases, with 23 bases between the two germline ends. The germline V gene has CDR1 SGHTA and CDR2 FQGNSA. DNA of the CDR3: TGTGCCAGCAGCTTCCTCTCAGGGGCCCTTCTATCGGACACCGGGGAGCTGTTTTTT. It codes for CASSFLSGALLSDTGELFF.